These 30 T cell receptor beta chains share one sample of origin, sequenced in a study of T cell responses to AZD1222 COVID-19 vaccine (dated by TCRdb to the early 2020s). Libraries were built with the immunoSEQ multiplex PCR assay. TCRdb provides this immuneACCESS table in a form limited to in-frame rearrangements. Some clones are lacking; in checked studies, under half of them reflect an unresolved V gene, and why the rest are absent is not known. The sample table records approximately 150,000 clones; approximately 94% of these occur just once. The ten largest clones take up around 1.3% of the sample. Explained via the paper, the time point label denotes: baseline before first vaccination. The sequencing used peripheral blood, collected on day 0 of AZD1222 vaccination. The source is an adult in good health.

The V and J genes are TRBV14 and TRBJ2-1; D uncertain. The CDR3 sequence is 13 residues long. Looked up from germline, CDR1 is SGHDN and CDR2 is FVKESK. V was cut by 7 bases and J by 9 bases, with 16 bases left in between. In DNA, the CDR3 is TGTGCCAGCACCCTGTCCACGTGGGGTGAGCAGTTCTTC. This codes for CASTLSTWGEQFF.

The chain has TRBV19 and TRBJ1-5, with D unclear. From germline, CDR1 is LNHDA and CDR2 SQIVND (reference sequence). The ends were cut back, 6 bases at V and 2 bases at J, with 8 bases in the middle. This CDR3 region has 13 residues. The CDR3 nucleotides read TGTGCCAGTAGCCCCTCCGGCAATCAGCCCCAGCATTTT. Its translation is CASSPSGNQPQHF.

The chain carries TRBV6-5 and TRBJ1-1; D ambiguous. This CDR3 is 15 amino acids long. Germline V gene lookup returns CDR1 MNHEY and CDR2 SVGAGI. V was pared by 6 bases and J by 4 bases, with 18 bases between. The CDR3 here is CASSNWAVWGTEAFF. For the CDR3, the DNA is TGTGCCAGCAGCAATTGGGCCGTTTGGGGCACTGAAGCTTTCTTT.

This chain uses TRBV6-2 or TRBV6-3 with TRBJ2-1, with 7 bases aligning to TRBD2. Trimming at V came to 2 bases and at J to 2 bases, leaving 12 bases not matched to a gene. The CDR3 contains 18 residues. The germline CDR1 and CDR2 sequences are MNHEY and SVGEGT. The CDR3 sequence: CASSYHGLGGIPYNEQFF. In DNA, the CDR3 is TGTGCCAGCAGTTACCATGGACTAGGCGGGATCCCCTACAATGAGCAGTTCTTC.

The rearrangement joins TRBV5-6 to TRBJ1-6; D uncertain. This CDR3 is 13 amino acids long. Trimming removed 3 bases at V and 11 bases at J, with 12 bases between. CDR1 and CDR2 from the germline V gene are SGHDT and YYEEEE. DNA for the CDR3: TGTGCCAGCAGCTCTAGGGAGGATGCACCCCTCCACTTT. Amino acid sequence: CASSSREDAPLHF.

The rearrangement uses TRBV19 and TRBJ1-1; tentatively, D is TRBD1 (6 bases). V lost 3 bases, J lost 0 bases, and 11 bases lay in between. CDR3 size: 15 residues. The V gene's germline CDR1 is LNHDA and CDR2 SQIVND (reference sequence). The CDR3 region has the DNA TGTGCCAGTAGTATTAGCGGGGGCATGAACACTGAAGCTTTCTTT. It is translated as CASSISGGMNTEAFF.

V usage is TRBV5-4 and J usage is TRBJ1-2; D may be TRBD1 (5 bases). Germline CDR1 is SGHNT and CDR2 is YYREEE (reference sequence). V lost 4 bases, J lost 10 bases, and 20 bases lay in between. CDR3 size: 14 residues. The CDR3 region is CASSLPGAQRYYTF. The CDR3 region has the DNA TGTGCCAGCAGCCTACCCGGGGCTCAGCGGTACTACACCTTC.

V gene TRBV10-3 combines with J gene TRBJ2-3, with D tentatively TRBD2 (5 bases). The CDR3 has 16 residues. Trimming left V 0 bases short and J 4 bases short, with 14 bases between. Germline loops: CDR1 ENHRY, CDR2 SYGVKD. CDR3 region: CAISESTGRGADTQYF. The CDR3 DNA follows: TGTGCCATCAGTGAGTCGACCGGTCGGGGTGCAGATACGCAGTATTTT.

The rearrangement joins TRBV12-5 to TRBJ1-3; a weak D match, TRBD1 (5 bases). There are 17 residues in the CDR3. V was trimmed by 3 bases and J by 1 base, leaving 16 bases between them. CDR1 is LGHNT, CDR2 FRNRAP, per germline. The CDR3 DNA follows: TGTGCTAGTGGTTTCGGGGCAGGTAACAATTCTGGAAACACCATATATTTT. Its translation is CASGFGAGNNSGNTIYF.

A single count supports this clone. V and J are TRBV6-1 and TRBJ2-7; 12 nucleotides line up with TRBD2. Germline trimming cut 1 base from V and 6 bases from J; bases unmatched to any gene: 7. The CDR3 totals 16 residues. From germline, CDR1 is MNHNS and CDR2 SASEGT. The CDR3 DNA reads TGTGCCAGCAGTGAAGGCCGGCTAGCGGGGGGGCTCGAGCAGTACGTC. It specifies CASSEGRLAGGLEQYV.

The CDR3 coding sequence is TGTGCCAGTAGTATATCGACAACTAATGAAAAACTGTTTTTT. It specifies CASSISTTNEKLFF. V and J are TRBV19 and TRBJ1-4; D is unclear. The CDR3 extends over 14 amino acids. V lost 2 bases and J lost 0, with 4 bases in between. CDR1 is LNHDA, CDR2 SQIVND, per germline (reference sequence).

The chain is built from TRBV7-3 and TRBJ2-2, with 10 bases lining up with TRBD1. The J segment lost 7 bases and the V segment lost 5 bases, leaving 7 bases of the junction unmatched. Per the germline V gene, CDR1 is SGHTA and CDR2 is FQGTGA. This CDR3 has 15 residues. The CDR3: CASSVTGGPVGELFF. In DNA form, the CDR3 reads TGTGCCAGCAGCGTGACAGGGGGCCCTGTCGGGGAGCTGTTTTTT.

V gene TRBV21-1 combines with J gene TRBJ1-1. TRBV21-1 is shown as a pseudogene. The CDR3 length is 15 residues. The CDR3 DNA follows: TGTGCCAGCAGCAAAGCGGTAAGGGAGGGGGCTGAAGCTTTCTTT. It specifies CASSKAVREGAEAFF.

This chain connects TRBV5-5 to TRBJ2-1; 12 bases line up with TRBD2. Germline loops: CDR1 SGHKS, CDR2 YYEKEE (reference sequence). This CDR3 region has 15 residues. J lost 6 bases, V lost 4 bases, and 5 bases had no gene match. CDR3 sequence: CASSVTSGGINEQFF. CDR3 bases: TGTGCCAGCAGCGTAACTAGCGGGGGGATCAATGAGCAGTTCTTC.

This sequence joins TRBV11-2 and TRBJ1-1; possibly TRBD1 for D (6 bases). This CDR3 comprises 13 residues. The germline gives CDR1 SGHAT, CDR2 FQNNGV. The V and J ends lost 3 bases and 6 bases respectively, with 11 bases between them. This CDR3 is CASSLEGGSEAFF. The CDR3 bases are TGTGCCAGCAGCTTGGAAGGGGGATCTGAAGCTTTCTTT.

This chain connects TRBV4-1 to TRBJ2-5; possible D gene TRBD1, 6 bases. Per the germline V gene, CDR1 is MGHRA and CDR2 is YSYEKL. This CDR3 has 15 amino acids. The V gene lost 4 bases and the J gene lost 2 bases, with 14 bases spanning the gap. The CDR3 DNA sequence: TGCGCCAGCAGCCTCGCGCCAGGACAGCAAGAGACCCAGTACTTC. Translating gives CASSLAPGQQETQYF.

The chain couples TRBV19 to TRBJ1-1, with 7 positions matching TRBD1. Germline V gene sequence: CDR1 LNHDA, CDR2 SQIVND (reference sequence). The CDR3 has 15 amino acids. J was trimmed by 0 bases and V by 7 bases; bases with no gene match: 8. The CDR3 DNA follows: TGTGCCAGTATCCGAGGGGGCCCTATGAACACTGAAGCTTTCTTT. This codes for CASIRGGPMNTEAFF.

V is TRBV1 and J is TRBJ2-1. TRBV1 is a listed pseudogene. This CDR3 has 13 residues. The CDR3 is CTSSGRPYNEQFF. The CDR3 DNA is TGCACCAGCAGCGGGCGGCCATACAATGAGCAGTTCTTC.

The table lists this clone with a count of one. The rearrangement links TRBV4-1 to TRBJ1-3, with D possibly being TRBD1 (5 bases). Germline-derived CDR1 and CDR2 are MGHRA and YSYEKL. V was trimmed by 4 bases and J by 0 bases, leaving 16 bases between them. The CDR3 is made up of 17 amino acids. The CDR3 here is CASSLGAQPASGNTIYF. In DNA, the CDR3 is TGCGCCAGCAGCCTTGGGGCACAGCCGGCCTCTGGAAACACCATATATTTT.

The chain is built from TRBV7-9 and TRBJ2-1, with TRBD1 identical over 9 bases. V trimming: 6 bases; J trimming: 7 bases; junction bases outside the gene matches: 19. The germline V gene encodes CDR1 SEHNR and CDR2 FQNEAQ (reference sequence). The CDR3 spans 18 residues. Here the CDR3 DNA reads TGTGCCAGCAGTTCTACAAGAAGCGGACAGGGGCCGCAGAATGAGCAGTTCTTC. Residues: CASSSTRSGQGPQNEQFF. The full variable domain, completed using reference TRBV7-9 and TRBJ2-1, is DTGVSQNPRHKITKRGQNVTFRCDPISEHNRLYWYRQTLGQGPEFLTYFQNEAQLEKSRLLSDRFSAERPKGSFSTLEIQRTEQGDSAMYLCASSSTRSGQGPQNEQFFGPGTRLTVL.

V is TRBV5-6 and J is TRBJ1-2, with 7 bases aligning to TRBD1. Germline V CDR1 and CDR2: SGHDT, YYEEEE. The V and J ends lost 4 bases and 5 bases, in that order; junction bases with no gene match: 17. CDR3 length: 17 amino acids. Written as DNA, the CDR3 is TGTGCCAGCAGCCCTCCTCCAGGGGGATCTGCTATTTATGGCTACACCTTC. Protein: CASSPPPGGSAIYGYTF.

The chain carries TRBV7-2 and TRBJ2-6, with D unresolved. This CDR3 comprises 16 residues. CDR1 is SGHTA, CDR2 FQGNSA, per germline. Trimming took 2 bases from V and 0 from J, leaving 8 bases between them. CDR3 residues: CASSLSWISGANVLTF. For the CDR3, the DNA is TGTGCCAGCAGCTTATCCTGGATCTCTGGGGCCAACGTCCTGACTTTC.

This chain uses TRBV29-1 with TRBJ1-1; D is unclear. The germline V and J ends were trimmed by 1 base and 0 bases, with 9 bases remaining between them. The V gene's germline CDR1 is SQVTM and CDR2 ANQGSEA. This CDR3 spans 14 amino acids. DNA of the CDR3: TGCAGCGTTGAAGGTGCAGAGCTGAACACTGAAGCTTTCTTT. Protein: CSVEGAELNTEAFF.

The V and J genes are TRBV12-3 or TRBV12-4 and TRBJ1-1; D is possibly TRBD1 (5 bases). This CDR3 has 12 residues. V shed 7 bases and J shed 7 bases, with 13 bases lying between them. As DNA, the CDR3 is TGTGCCAGCACCCTCGGGGGGATTGAAGCTTTCTTT. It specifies CASTLGGIEAFF.

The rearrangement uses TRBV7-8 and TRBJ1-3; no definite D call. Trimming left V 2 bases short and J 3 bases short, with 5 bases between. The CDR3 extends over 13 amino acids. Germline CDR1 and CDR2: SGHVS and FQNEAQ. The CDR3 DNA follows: TGTGCCAGCAGCTTATCGTATGGAAACACCATATATTTT. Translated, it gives CASSLSYGNTIYF.

CDR3 nucleotides: TGTGCCAGCAGCCAAGTAGGTACAGGGGGTCCCGGTTCTGGAAACACCATATATTTT. Amino acid sequence: CASSQVGTGGPGSGNTIYF. The chain links TRBV4-2 to TRBJ1-3; TRBD1 aligns across 8 bases. Germline loops: CDR1 LGHNA, CDR2 YNFKEQ. This CDR3 has 19 amino acids. V lost 1 base and J lost 1; bases outside the gene matches: 12.

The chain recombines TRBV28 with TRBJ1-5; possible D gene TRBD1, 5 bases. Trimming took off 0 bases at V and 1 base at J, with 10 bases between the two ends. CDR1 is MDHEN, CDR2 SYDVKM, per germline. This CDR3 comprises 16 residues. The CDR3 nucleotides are TGTGCCAGCAGTTTATGGGCAGGGATGAGCAATCAGCCCCAGCATTTT. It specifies CASSLWAGMSNQPQHF.

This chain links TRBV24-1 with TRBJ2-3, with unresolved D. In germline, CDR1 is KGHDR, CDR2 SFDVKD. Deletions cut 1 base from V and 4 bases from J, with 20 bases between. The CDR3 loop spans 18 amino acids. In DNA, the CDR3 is TGTGCCACCAGTGATTTAACTTTCGGTGGTAAAAGTCCAGATACGCAGTATTTT. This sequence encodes CATSDLTFGGKSPDTQYF.

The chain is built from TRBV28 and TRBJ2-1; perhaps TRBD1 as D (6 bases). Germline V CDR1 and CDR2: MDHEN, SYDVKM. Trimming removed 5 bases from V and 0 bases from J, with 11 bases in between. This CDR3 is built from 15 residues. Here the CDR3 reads CASSEWDTSYNEQFF. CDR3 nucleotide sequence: TGTGCCAGCAGTGAATGGGACACCTCCTACAATGAGCAGTTCTTC.

For the CDR3, the DNA is TGCAGCGTTTCTGACAGGGGTGGTTACACTGAAGCTTTCTTT. As protein: CSVSDRGGYTEAFF. V gene TRBV29-1 combines with J gene TRBJ1-1; TRBD1 agrees at 8 bases. Germline-derived CDR1 and CDR2 are SQVTM and ANQGSEA. The CDR3 is 14 amino acids. V dropped 5 bases and J dropped 3; count of bases not matched to a gene: 8.